This TCR beta chain was obtained from a study of blood T cell repertoires in COVID-19. Some clones are missing from TCRdb's copy, which holds only in-frame ones; the method was immunoSEQ multiplex PCR. The sample lists almost 400,000 clones, roughly 89% occurring once. V lost 0 bases and J 6 bases, leaving 11 bases between the germline ends. The V gene's germline CDR1 is GTSNPN and CDR2 SVGIG (reference sequence). CDR3 size: 13 residues. Specimen: PBMCs or T cells enriched from blood (not recorded which). This receptor was taken from a woman aged 30 to 39 who had recovered from COVID-19. The chain recombines TRBV30 with TRBJ1-2; D is perhaps TRBD1 (5 bases). This CDR3 is CAWSVTGRHGYTF. CDR3 DNA: TGTGCCTGGAGTGTAACAGGCAGGCATGGCTACACCTTC.